These T cell receptor beta chains were read from a single sample in a study of T cell responses to AZD1222 COVID-19 vaccine. TCRdb's copy holds only in-frame clones and misses some; the assay was immunoSEQ multiplex PCR. The data hold about 120,000 clones, with about 87% observed a single time. The source was peripheral blood, collected on day 0 of AZD1222 vaccination. The receptors shown here come from an adult in good health. CDR3s include the opening cysteine and the closing phenylalanine or tryptophan. D genes are given only for firm matches. Size tells how often a clone was seen (once, few, many) or the class of an expanded clone, and some rows leave it out.

size	V	J	D	CDR3	DNA
.	TRBV18	TRBJ1-4	.	CASTRDSFEKLFF	TGTGCCAGCACCCGGGACTCTTTTGAAAAACTGTTTTTT
.	TRBV7-9	TRBJ1-4	.	CASSSHMTQGIYEKLFF	TGTGCCAGCAGCTCCCATATGACACAGGGAATTTATGAAAAACTGTTTTTT
.	TRBV6-1	TRBJ2-7	TRBD1	CASSVRASRGDRAPYEQYF	TGTGCCAGCAGTGTGAGGGCATCCCGGGGGGACAGGGCACCCTACGAGCAGTACTTC
.	TRBV12-5	TRBJ1-1	TRBD1	CASRAGGTMNTEAFF	TGTGCTAGTCGGGCAGGGGGTACGATGAACACTGAAGCTTTCTTT
.	TRBV12-3/TRBV12-4	TRBJ2-3	.	CASSQGPDTQYF	TGTGCCAGCAGTCAGGGGCCGGATACGCAGTATTTT
once	TRBV18	TRBJ2-7	.	CASSPGSSYEQYF	TGTGCCAGCTCACCAGGGAGCTCCTACGAGCAGTACTTC
.	TRBV3-1/TRBV3-2	TRBJ2-7	TRBD2	CASSQGLAGAEQYF	TGTGCCAGCAGCCAAGGACTAGCGGGGGCAGAGCAGTACTTC
few	TRBV4-3	TRBJ1-6	.	CASSQSWNSPLHF	TGCGCCAGCAGCCAATCCTGGAACTCACCCCTCCACTTT
.	TRBV2	TRBJ1-5	.	CASSGRDNQPQHF	TGTGCCAGCAGTGGTAGGGACAATCAGCCCCAGCATTTT
.	TRBV28	TRBJ2-1	.	CASSLAGPENYNEQFF	TGTGCCAGCAGTTTAGCAGGGCCCGAAAACTACAATGAGCAGTTCTTC
few	TRBV7-9	TRBJ2-7	.	CASSPLSGGLYEQYF	TGTGCCAGCAGCCCATTGTCCGGGGGTCTCTACGAGCAGTACTTC
.	TRBV5-1	TRBJ1-2	.	CASSSTSGKSYGYTF	TGCGCCAGCAGCTCTACATCAGGGAAATCCTATGGCTACACCTTC
.	TRBV9	TRBJ1-1	.	CASSPRFMGEAFF	TGTGCCAGCAGCCCCCGGTTCATGGGTGAAGCTTTCTTT
.	TRBV19	TRBJ1-3	TRBD1	CASSTPGQGSGNTIYF	TGTGCCAGTAGTACCCCGGGACAGGGCTCTGGAAACACCATATATTTT
.	TRBV28	TRBJ1-1	TRBD1	CASRDRGLYLTEAFF	TGTGCCAGCAGGGACAGGGGGCTTTACCTCACTGAAGCTTTCTTT
.	TRBV9	TRBJ1-1	.	CASSPIGQNTEAFF	TGTGCCAGCAGCCCCATTGGACAGAACACTGAAGCTTTCTTT
.	TRBV19	TRBJ1-2	.	CASGKWDGYTF	TGTGCCAGTGGAAAGTGGGATGGCTACACCTTC
.	TRBV11-2	TRBJ2-7	TRBD1	CASSLVGGQANYEQYF	TGTGCCAGCAGCTTAGTAGGGGGACAGGCTAATTACGAGCAGTACTTC
.	TRBV5-1	TRBJ2-3	.	CASSLGDSSTDTQYF	TGCGCCAGCAGCTTGGGTGACAGTAGCACAGATACGCAGTATTTT
.	TRBV28	TRBJ1-2	.	CASSLLGEANYGYTF	TGTGCCAGCAGTTTATTAGGGGAAGCCAACTATGGCTACACCTTC
.	TRBV7-2	TRBJ2-3	TRBD2	CASSSGLAGGTDTQYF	TGTGCCAGCAGCTCGGGACTAGCGGGGGGGACAGATACGCAGTATTTT
.	TRBV11-2	TRBJ2-2	.	CASSPSVLNGELFF	TGTGCCAGCAGCCCGTCTGTCCTTAACGGGGAGCTGTTTTTT
.	TRBV12-3/TRBV12-4	TRBJ2-7	.	CASSLATEQYF	TGTGCCAGCAGTTTAGCGACCGAGCAGTACTTC
.	TRBV28	TRBJ1-1	.	CASSWEWSEAFF	TGTGCCAGCAGTTGGGAGTGGTCTGAAGCTTTCTTT
once	TRBV24-1	TRBJ2-5	.	CATSDGGAGTTIGETQYF	TGTGCCACCAGTGATGGGGGGGCCGGGACTACGATTGGGGAGACCCAGTACTTC
.	TRBV14	TRBJ1-1	.	CASRTTGSGTEAFF	TGTGCCAGCAGGACCACGGGATCGGGCACTGAAGCTTTCTTT
few	TRBV7-9	TRBJ1-1	.	CASSSQGLTEAFF	TGTGCCAGCAGCTCGCAGGGGCTCACTGAAGCTTTCTTT
.	TRBV2	TRBJ1-4	TRBD1	CASSGQGVTNEKLFF	TGTGCCAGCAGTGGACAGGGGGTAACTAATGAAAAACTGTTTTTT
.	TRBV10-2	TRBJ2-6	TRBD2	CASSEQAGASGANVLTF	TGCGCCAGCAGTGAGCAGGCGGGAGCCTCTGGGGCCAACGTCCTGACTTTC
.	TRBV7-8	TRBJ2-5	TRBD1	CASSPKTGLGGGETQYF	TGTGCCAGCAGCCCCAAGACAGGGTTGGGCGGCGGAGAGACCCAGTACTTC
.	TRBV6-1	TRBJ2-5	TRBD2	CASSEFAGGQETQYF	TGTGCCAGCAGTGAATTTGCGGGGGGCCAAGAGACCCAGTACTTC
.	TRBV9	TRBJ1-1	.	CASSPQVGIADTEAFF	TGTGCCAGCAGCCCTCAAGTCGGCATAGCGGACACTGAAGCTTTCTTT
.	TRBV6-4	TRBJ1-5	.	CASSVEENQPQHF	TGTGCCAGCAGTGTCGAAGAGAATCAGCCCCAGCATTTT
few	TRBV19	TRBJ1-4	.	CASSGRTELEKLFF	TGTGCCAGTAGTGGGCGGACGGAATTGGAAAAACTGTTTTTT
.	TRBV10-3	TRBJ2-2	TRBD2	CAISTEGLAEINTGELFF	TGTGCCATCAGTACTGAGGGACTAGCGGAGATAAACACCGGGGAGCTGTTTTTT
.	TRBV6-4	TRBJ1-2	TRBD1	CASRAQGADGYTF	TGTGCCAGCAGAGCACAGGGGGCAGATGGCTACACCTTC
.	TRBV7-6	TRBJ1-1	.	CASSLGSRNTEAFF	TGTGCCAGCAGCTTAGGATCCAGGAACACTGAAGCTTTCTTT
.	TRBV4-2	TRBJ2-2	.	CASSQVSGELFF	TGTGCCAGCAGCCAAGTATCCGGGGAGCTGTTTTTT
.	TRBV25-1	TRBJ1-1	.	CASSDTGPTEAFF	TGTGCCAGCAGTGATACAGGGCCCACTGAAGCTTTCTTT
.	TRBV27	TRBJ2-2	.	CASRPLGGTGELFF	TGTGCCAGCAGGCCCCTAGGGGGCACCGGGGAGCTGTTTTTT
once	TRBV14	TRBJ1-2	.	CASSQPGFNYGYTF	TGTGCCAGCAGCCAGCCGGGATTTAACTATGGCTACACCTTC
.	TRBV9	TRBJ2-3	.	CASSAVAAAPDTQYF	TGTGCCAGCAGCGCCGTGGCGGCAGCTCCAGATACGCAGTATTTT
.	TRBV7-8	TRBJ1-1	.	CASSLVRGTEAFF	TGTGCCAGCAGCTTAGTTCGAGGGACTGAAGCTTTCTTT
.	TRBV4-3	TRBJ2-1	TRBD1	CASSQLQTGSSYNEQFF	TGCGCCAGCAGCCAGTTGCAGACAGGGAGCTCCTACAATGAGCAGTTCTTC